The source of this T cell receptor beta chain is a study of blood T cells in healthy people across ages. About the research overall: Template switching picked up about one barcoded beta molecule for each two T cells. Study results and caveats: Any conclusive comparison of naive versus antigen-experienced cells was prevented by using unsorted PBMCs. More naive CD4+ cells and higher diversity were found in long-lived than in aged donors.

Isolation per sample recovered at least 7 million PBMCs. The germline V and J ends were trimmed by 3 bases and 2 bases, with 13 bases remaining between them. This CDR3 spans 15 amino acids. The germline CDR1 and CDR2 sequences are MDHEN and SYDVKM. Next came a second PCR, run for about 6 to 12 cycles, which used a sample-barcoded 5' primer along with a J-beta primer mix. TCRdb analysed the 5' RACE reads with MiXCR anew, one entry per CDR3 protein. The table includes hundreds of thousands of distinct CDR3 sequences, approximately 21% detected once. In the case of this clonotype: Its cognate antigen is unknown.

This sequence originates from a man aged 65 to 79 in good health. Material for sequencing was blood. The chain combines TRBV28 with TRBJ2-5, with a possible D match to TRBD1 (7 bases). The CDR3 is CASSFGGRGQETQYF. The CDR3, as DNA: TGTGCCAGCAGTTTCGGGGGCAGGGGGCAAGAGACCCAGTACTTC.